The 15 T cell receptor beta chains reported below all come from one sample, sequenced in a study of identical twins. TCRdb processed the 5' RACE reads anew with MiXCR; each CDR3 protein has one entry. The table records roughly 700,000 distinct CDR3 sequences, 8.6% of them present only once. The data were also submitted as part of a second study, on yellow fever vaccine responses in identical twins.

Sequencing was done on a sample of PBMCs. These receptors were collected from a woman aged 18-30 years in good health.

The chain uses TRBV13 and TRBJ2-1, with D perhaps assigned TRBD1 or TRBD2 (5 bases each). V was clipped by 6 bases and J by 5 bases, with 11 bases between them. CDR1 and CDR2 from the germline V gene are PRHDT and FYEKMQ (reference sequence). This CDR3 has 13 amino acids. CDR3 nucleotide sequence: TGTGCCAGCAGTCGGGACCGTGACAATGAGCAGTTCTTC. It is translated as CASSRDRDNEQFF.

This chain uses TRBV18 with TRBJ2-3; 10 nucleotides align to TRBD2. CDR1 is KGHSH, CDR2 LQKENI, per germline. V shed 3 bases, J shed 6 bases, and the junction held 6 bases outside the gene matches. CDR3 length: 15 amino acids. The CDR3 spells CASSPGLAKPDTQYF. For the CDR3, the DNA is TGTGCCAGCTCACCGGGACTAGCGAAACCGGATACGCAGTATTTT.

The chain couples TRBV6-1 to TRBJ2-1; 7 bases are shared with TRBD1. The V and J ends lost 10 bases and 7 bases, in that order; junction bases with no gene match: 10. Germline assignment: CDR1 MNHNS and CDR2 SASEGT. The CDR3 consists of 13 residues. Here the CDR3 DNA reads TGTGCCACCTTGCGACAGGGTGTTAATGAGCAGTTCTTC. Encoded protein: CATLRQGVNEQFF.

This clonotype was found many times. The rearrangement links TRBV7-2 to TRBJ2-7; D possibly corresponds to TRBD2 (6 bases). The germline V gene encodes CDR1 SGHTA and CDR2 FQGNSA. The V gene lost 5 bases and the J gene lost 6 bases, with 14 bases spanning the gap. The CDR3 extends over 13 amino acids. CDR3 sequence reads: CASSKTGRTEQYF. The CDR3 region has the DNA TGTGCCAGCAGCAAGACCGGGAGAACCGAGCAGTACTTC.

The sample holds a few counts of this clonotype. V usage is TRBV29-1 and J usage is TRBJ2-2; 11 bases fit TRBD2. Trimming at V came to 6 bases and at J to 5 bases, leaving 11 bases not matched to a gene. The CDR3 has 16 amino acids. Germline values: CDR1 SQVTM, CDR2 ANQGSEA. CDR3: CSVKIAGGPQTGELFF. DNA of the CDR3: TGCAGCGTGAAGATAGCGGGGGGGCCCCAAACCGGGGAGCTGTTTTTT.

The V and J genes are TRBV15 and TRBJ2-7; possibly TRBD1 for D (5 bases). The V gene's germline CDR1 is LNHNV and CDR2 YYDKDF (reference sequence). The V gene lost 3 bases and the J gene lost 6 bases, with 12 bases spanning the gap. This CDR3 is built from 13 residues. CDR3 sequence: CATSRDIRLEQYF. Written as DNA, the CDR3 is TGTGCCACCAGCAGGGACATTCGCCTCGAGCAGTACTTC.

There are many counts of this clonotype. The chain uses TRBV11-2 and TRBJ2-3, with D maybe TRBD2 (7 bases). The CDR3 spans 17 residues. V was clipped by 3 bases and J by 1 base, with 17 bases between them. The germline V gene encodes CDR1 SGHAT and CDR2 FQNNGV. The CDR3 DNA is TGTGCCAGCAGCTTGAAGTGGGGGGGCCTCGGCACAGATACGCAGTATTTT. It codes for CASSLKWGGLGTDTQYF.

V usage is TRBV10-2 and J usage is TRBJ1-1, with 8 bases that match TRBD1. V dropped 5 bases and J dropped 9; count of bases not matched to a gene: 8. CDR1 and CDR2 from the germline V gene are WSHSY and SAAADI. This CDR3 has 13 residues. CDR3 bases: TGCGCCAGCAGTCCTACCTCAGGGGGCAAAGCTTTCTTT. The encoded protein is CASSPTSGGKAFF.

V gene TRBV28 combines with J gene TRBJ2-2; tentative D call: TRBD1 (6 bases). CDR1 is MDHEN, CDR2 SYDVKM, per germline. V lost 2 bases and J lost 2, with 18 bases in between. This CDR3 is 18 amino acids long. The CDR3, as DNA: TGTGCCAGCAGTTTAGTACAGTGGGGGCAGCTTAACACCGGGGAGCTGTTTTTT. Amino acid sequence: CASSLVQWGQLNTGELFF.

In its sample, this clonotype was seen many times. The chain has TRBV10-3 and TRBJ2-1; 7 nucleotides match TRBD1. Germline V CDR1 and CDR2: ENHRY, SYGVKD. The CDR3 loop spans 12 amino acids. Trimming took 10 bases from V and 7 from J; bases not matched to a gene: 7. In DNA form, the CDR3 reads TGTGCCACTTCACTGACAGGGAATGAGCAGTTCTTC. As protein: CATSLTGNEQFF.

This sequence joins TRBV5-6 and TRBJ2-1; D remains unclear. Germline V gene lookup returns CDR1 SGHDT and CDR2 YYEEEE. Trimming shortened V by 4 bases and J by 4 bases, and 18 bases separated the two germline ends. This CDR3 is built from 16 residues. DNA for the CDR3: TGTGCCAGCAGCCCATCGGCAGGAATCCCGTACAATGAGCAGTTCTTC. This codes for CASSPSAGIPYNEQFF.

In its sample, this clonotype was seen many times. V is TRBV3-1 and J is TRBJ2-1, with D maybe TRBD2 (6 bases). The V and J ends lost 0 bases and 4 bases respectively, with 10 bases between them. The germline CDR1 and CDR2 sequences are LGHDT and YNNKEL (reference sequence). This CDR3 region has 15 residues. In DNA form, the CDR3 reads TGTGCCAGCAGCCAAGAGGGACTTAAGTACAATGAGCAGTTCTTC. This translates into CASSQEGLKYNEQFF.

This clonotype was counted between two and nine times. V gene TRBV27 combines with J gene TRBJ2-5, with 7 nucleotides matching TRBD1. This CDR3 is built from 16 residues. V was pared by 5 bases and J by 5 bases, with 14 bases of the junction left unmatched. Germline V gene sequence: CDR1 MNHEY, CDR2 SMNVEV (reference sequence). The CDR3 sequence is CASSNPDRAGGETQYF. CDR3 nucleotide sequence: TGTGCCAGCAGTAACCCCGACAGGGCGGGCGGGGAGACCCAGTACTTC.

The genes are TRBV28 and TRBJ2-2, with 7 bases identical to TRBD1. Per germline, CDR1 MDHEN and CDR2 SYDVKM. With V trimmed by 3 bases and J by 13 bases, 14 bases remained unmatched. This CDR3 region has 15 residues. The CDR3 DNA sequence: TGTGCCAGCAGTTTGCGGTTGGAATTGTGGACAGGGCTGTTTTTT. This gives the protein CASSLRLELWTGLFF.

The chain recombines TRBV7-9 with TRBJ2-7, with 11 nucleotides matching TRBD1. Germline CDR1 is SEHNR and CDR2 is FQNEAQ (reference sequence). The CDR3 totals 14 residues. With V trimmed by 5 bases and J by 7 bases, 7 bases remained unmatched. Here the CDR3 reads CASSQGQGAKEQYF. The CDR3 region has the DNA TGTGCCAGCAGCCAAGGACAGGGGGCTAAGGAGCAGTACTTC.